This TCR beta chain was identified during a study of cytomegalovirus exposure and HLA in healthy donors. Study background: An earlier analysis identified 120 million or so unique TCR beta sequences in about 179 million T cells. General study findings and limits: Reportedly, TCR beta sequences accurately predicted HLA-A and HLA-B alleles in most subjects.

V lost 4 bases and J lost 8; bases outside the gene matches: 5. Germline CDR1 KGHSH, CDR2 LQKENI. The CDR3 extends over 14 amino acids. Donors counted as nominally healthy when sampled, yet unrecorded immune exposures were likely. Primers included in the PCR were 60 Vbeta and 13 Jbeta primers. The protocol was immunoSEQ multiplex PCR, while the TCRdb copy is restricted to in-frame clones and leaves out a portion. The listing contains about 110,000 clones. A word on this clone: The antigen remains unidentified.

The gene calls are TRBV18 and TRBJ1-4; 9 bases line up with TRBD1. This TCR came from a man aged 35 to 55 in good health and CMV-seropositive. The sequencing input was PBMCs. CDR3 protein: CASSLRQGGEKLFF. The CDR3 DNA sequence: TGTGCCAGCTCACTACGACAGGGGGGGGAAAAACTGTTTTTT.